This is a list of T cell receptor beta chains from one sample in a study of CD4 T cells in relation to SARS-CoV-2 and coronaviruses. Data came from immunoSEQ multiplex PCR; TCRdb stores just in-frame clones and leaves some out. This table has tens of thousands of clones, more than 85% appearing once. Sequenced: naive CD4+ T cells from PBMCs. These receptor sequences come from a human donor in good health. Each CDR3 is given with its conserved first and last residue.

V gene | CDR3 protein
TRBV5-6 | CASSLQPTTNQPQHF
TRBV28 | CASSLRSEGSNQPQHF
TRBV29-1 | CSVGSLTGGGKLFF
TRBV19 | CASSIDSSAFRAPLHF
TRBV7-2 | CASSLLGHLTNYGYTF
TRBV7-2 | CASSLGGTQYF
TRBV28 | CASSSPGLKFNQPQHF
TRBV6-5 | CASSHRGSGYTF
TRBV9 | CASSPARLAGGFGYEQYF
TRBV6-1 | CASSEVNGGAHGYTF
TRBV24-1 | CATSDPTGDPEQYF
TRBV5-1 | CASSFSVDGYTF
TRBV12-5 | CASGLDWTGRDEQYF
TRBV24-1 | CATSEAGTGNNQPQHF
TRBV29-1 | CSVVGQEADTQYF
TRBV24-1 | CATSDSRLAGRQETQYF
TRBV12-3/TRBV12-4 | CASSLVAGQFF
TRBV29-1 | CSVLDRGDYGYTF
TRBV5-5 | CASSLRVSSEAFF
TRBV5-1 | CASSLAGGTGSYGYTF
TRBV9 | CASSVALVYNSPLHF
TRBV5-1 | CASSLSTGELFF
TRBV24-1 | CATSDPSLGGLNYGYTF
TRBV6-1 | CASTEGQSASGNTIYF
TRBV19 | CASLPRTSPEAFF
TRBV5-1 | CASSLAVSGGDNEQFF
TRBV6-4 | CASRVVQKMNTEAFF
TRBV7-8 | CASSLLAGTSYEQYF
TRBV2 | CAGQVYRGNSPLHF
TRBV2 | CASRAGGLFNEQFF
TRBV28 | CASSGPEAFF
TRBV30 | CAWSGTGDSPLHF
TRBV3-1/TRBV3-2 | CASSQTADEQYF
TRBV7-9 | CASSRRQGDRNEKLFF
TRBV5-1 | CASSGRALPEEQFF
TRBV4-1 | CASSQDLPQSSGANVLTF
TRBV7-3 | CASSLAQGFNEQFF
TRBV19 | CASSGDRGRVGNQPQHF
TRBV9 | CASSLMGGQPQHF
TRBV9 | CASSARLAGGANEQFF
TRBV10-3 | CAVHTAGTEAFF
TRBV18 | CASSSRGHGYTF
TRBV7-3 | CASSLRQGVTEAFF
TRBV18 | CASSPLWGEAFF